Presented here are 32 T cell receptor beta chains from one specimen sequenced in a study of radiation and T cells in renal cell carcinoma. This table comes from immunoSEQ multiplex PCR, and its TCRdb copy is limited to in-frame clones, with some not included. The sample lists about 150,000 clones; 88% were seen once. Time point of the sample: baseline pretreatment blood. Treatment meaning: 15 Gy SBRT to primary tumor, nephrectomy 4 weeks later. The sample in question was blood, obtained from a patient whose treatment included radiotherapy and nephrectomy. Receptors were obtained from a woman in her seventies with renal cell carcinoma.

The table lists this clone with a few counts. The chain carries TRBV27 and TRBJ2-7; possible D gene TRBD2, 5 bases. Deletions cut 7 bases from V and 0 bases from J, with 16 bases between. Germline CDR1 and CDR2: MNHEY and SMNVEV (reference sequence). The CDR3 is 15 residues long. CDR3: CASITGLENSYEQYF. The CDR3 DNA reads TGTGCCAGCATCACTGGACTGGAAAACTCCTACGAGCAGTACTTC.

The V call is TRBV2, the J call TRBJ1-2; D is perhaps TRBD1 (5 bases). CDR1 is SNHLY and CDR2 is FYNNEI in the germline V gene. V was pared by 5 bases and J by 5 bases, with 15 bases between. The CDR3 sequence is 14 residues long. CDR3 nucleotide sequence: TGTGCCAGCAGTAACCGGGGCTACACTTATGGCTACACCTTC. It codes for CASSNRGYTYGYTF.

This chain connects TRBV5-1 to TRBJ2-3; D not resolved. V was pared by 1 base and J by 4 bases, with 7 bases between. The CDR3 is 13 amino acids. Germline CDR1 SGHRS, CDR2 YFSETQ. This chain's CDR3 is CASSLTAADTQYF. The CDR3 DNA follows: TGCGCCAGCAGCTTGACGGCCGCAGATACGCAGTATTTT. Drawing the rest from reference TRBV5-1 and TRBJ2-3, the complete variable domain is KAGVTQTPRYLIKTRGQQVTLSCSPISGHRSVSWYQQTPGQGLQFLFEYFSETQRNKGNFPGRFSGRQFSNSRSEMNVSTLELGDSALYLCASSLTAADTQYFGPGTRLTVL.

The chain employs TRBV29-1 and TRBJ1-1, with 9 bases that match TRBD1. The CDR3 totals 15 residues. Trimming removed 7 bases from V and 4 bases from J; junction bases left unmatched: 13. The germline CDR1 and CDR2 sequences are SQVTM and ANQGSEA. CDR3: CSGWTGVKGSTEAFF. CDR3 sequence (DNA): TGCAGCGGTTGGACAGGGGTAAAGGGGAGCACTGAAGCTTTCTTT.

The chain links TRBV9 to TRBJ2-3; D is unresolved. Trimming left V 3 bases short and J 4 bases short, with 6 bases between. There are 12 residues in the CDR3. Germline V gene lookup returns CDR1 SGDLS and CDR2 YYNGEE. The CDR3 reads CASSALADTQYF. The CDR3 DNA reads as TGTGCCAGCAGCGCTTTAGCAGATACGCAGTATTTT.

This sequence joins TRBV4-2 and TRBJ1-5; D ambiguous. Germline CDR1 reads LGHNA; CDR2 reads YNFKEQ. The CDR3 spans 15 residues. Trimming cost V 0 bases and J 4 bases, with 10 bases left between them. The CDR3, as DNA: TGTGCCAGCAGCCAAGAGGAGTCGGGGAATCAGCCCCAGCATTTT. Translated, it gives CASSQEESGNQPQHF.

The chain is built from TRBV7-8 and TRBJ2-2; maybe TRBD2 (5 bases). CDR1 and CDR2 from the germline V gene are SGHVS and FQNEAQ. CDR3 size: 15 residues. Trimming took 5 bases from V and 5 from J, leaving 15 bases between them. Written as DNA, the CDR3 is TGTGCCAGCAGCCGTATCGGGGTAGGGACCGGGGAGCTGTTTTTT. Protein product: CASSRIGVGTGELFF. The full variable domain, its missing parts supplied by reference TRBV7-8 and TRBJ2-2, is GAGVSQSPRYKVAKRGQDVALRCDPISGHVSLFWYQQALGQGPEFLTYFQNEAQLDKSGLPSDRFFAERPEGSVSTLKIQRTQQEDSAVYLCASSRIGVGTGELFFGEGSRLTVL.

V and J are TRBV5-1 and TRBJ2-3; 11 bases fit TRBD2. Germline CDR1 and CDR2: SGHRS and YFSETQ. The CDR3 contains 16 residues. Losses at the gene ends were 2 bases for V and 3 bases for J; bases not matched to a gene: 5. The CDR3, as DNA: TGCGCCAGCAGCTTTTCTAGCGGGGGGAGTACAGATACGCAGTATTTT. Translated, it gives CASSFSSGGSTDTQYF.

The gene calls are TRBV6-1 and TRBJ2-2; 9 bases line up with TRBD2. The CDR3 has 18 amino acids. The V gene's germline CDR1 is MNHNS and CDR2 SASEGT. J gave up 4 bases and V 3 bases, and 12 bases lay outside the gene matches. The CDR3: CASSDRAAGGPSTGELFF. The CDR3 DNA is TGTGCCAGCAGTGACAGGGCCGCGGGGGGGCCGAGCACCGGGGAGCTGTTTTTT.

J is TRBJ2-5 and V is TRBV2; 10 bases match TRBD2. The CDR3 is made up of 15 amino acids. The V gene's germline CDR1 is SNHLY and CDR2 FYNNEI. The J segment lost 5 bases and the V segment lost 6 bases, leaving 9 bases of the junction unmatched. CDR3 in DNA: TGTGCCAGCAGAACACTAGCGGGGCTTCGTGAGACCCAGTACTTC. Its protein is CASRTLAGLRETQYF.

This sequence joins TRBV14 and TRBJ2-2, with unresolved D. Germline V lookup: CDR1 SGHDN, CDR2 FVKESK. The CDR3 is 13 residues long. Trimming took 0 bases from V and 7 from J, leaving 6 bases between them. In DNA form, the CDR3 reads TGTGCCAGCAGCCAAGATTATTTCGGGGAGCTGTTTTTT. It is translated as CASSQDYFGELFF. Full variable domain (outside the CDR3, taken from reference TRBV14 and TRBJ2-2): EAGVTQFPSHSVIEKGQTVTLRCDPISGHDNLYWYRRVMGKEIKFLLHFVKESKQDESGMPNNRFLAERTGGTYSTLKVQPAELEDSGVYFCASSQDYFGELFFGEGSRLTVL.

The CDR3 nucleotides are TGTGCAAGTCGCCGCCCAGCGTGGGCAGGGGGCGTAGAGCAGTACTTC. This gives the protein CASRRPAWAGGVEQYF. This chain connects TRBV12-2 to TRBJ2-7; the table's TRBD1 call for D was not verified on the DNA. TRBV12-2 is classified as a pseudogene. The CDR3 consists of 16 residues.

V is TRBV7-2 and J is TRBJ1-1, with D uncertain. The CDR3 is 16 residues long. Germline V gives CDR1 SGHTA, CDR2 FQGNSA. The germline V and J ends were trimmed by 5 bases and 6 bases, with 22 bases remaining between them. This chain's CDR3 is CASSPGWAGLVAEAFF. CDR3 coding DNA: TGTGCCAGCAGCCCGGGGTGGGCGGGGTTAGTAGCTGAAGCTTTCTTT.

This sequence joins TRBV6-5 and TRBJ1-1, with D uncertain. The CDR3 runs to 13 residues. V lost 4 bases, J lost 1 base, and 7 bases lay in between. Germline CDR1 MNHEY, CDR2 SVGAGI. DNA for the CDR3: TGTGCCAGCAGTTCCACACGGAACACTGAAGCTTTCTTT. Translating gives CASSSTRNTEAFF.

The rearrangement links TRBV6-6 to TRBJ2-1; 7 bases map to TRBD1. The germline V gene encodes CDR1 MNHNY and CDR2 SVGAGI (reference sequence). CDR3 length: 14 residues. V was clipped by 5 bases and J by 5 bases; unmatched bases: 6. CDR3 nucleotides: TGTGCCAGCAGTGGGACAGCTCTCCACAATGAGCAGTTCTTC. Its translation: CASSGTALHNEQFF.

The chain uses TRBV2 and TRBJ1-6, with 9 positions matching TRBD1. Per germline, CDR1 SNHLY and CDR2 FYNNEI. V trimming: 1 base; J trimming: 8 bases; junction bases outside the gene matches: 3. The CDR3 has 15 amino acids. The CDR3 coding sequence is TGTGCCAGCAGTGAAGGTGGACAGGGGTATTCACCCCTCCACTTT. Its protein product is CASSEGGQGYSPLHF.

J is TRBJ2-1 and V is TRBV30, with D possibly matching TRBD2 (5 bases). The CDR3 is made up of 13 amino acids. Germline assignment: CDR1 GTSNPN and CDR2 SVGIG (reference sequence). Trimming took off 1 base at V and 5 bases at J, with 9 bases between the two ends. The CDR3 nucleotides are TGTGCCTGGAGTGGGACTCCCCACAATGAGCAGTTCTTC. It codes for CAWSGTPHNEQFF.

J is TRBJ2-5 and V is TRBV5-1; TRBD1 matches at 7 bases. V gave up 5 bases and J gave up 1 base; unmatched junction bases: 5. This CDR3 comprises 14 residues. CDR1 is SGHRS and CDR2 is YFSETQ in the germline V gene. CDR3 protein: CASSRQGSQETQYF. In DNA form, the CDR3 reads TGCGCCAGCAGTAGACAGGGATCCCAAGAGACCCAGTACTTC.

The V gene is TRBV2, the J gene TRBJ1-1, with D possibly being TRBD1 (5 bases). Per germline, CDR1 SNHLY and CDR2 FYNNEI. V was clipped by 7 bases and J by 1 base, with 16 bases between them. This CDR3 is 15 amino acids long. This chain's CDR3 is CASMPTTVSNTEAFF. The CDR3 DNA reads TGTGCCAGCATGCCCACGACAGTCTCGAACACTGAAGCTTTCTTT.

V and J are TRBV28 and TRBJ1-1; D is undetermined. V gave up 8 bases and J gave up 10 bases, with 23 bases separating them. CDR3 length: 14 amino acids. Germline CDR1 is MDHEN and CDR2 is SYDVKM. The CDR3 DNA is TGTGCCAGCCTTGACCCGGGCCCCTACCGGGGAGCTTTCTTT. Translating gives CASLDPGPYRGAFF.

This sequence joins TRBV5-1 and TRBJ1-2, with no clear D. Germline V gene lookup returns CDR1 SGHRS and CDR2 YFSETQ. The CDR3 covers 15 residues. The V end was cut by 2 bases, the J end by 0 bases, with 11 bases between. This CDR3 is CASSFSGEANYGYTF. The CDR3 DNA is TGCGCCAGCAGCTTCAGTGGTGAGGCTAACTATGGCTACACCTTC. Looking up the rest from reference TRBV5-1 and TRBJ1-2 gives the full variable domain: KAGVTQTPRYLIKTRGQQVTLSCSPISGHRSVSWYQQTPGQGLQFLFEYFSETQRNKGNFPGRFSGRQFSNSRSEMNVSTLELGDSALYLCASSFSGEANYGYTFGSGTRLTVV.

The V call is TRBV5-1, the J call TRBJ1-2; the D gene is possibly TRBD1 (6 bases). Germline V CDR1 and CDR2: SGHRS, YFSETQ. Trimming cost V 0 bases and J 2 bases, with 11 bases left between them. The CDR3 has 15 amino acids. The CDR3 sequence: CASSLEPGQNYGYTF. The CDR3 nucleotides read TGCGCCAGCAGCTTGGAACCCGGACAGAACTATGGCTACACCTTC.

The CDR3 sequence is CASSLRPRETQYF. DNA of the CDR3: TGTGCCAGCAGCTTAAGGCCTCGAGAGACCCAGTACTTC. The gene calls are TRBV11-3 and TRBJ2-5, with D uncertain. The V gene's germline CDR1 is SGHNT and CDR2 YENEEA. This CDR3 comprises 13 residues. V lost 2 bases and J 4 bases, leaving 8 bases between the germline ends.

The CDR3 DNA sequence: TGTGCCAGCAGTGTAAACTTAGATACGCAGTATTTT. Translated, it gives CASSVNLDTQYF. The chain has TRBV25-1 and TRBJ2-3; D is unclear. Germline values: CDR1 MGHDK, CDR2 SYGVNS. V shed 4 bases and J shed 5 bases, with 7 bases lying between them. This CDR3 has 12 amino acids. The variable domain in full, completed from reference TRBV25-1 and TRBJ2-3, reads EADIYQTPRYLVIGTGKKITLECSQTMGHDKMYWYQQDPGMELHLIHYSYGVNSTEKGDLSSESTVSRIRTEHFPLTLESARPSHTSQYLCASSVNLDTQYFGPGTRLTVL.

In its sample, this clone was seen once. The CDR3 coding sequence is TGTGCCTGGAGTGTACAGGGCGGGGAGACCCAGTACTTC. Its protein product is CAWSVQGGETQYF. The chain carries TRBV30 and TRBJ2-5; a possible D gene is TRBD1 (6 bases). Germline V gene sequence: CDR1 GTSNPN, CDR2 SVGIG (reference sequence). The CDR3 is 13 amino acids. Trimming removed 0 bases at V and 5 bases at J, with 10 bases between. The full variable domain, completed using reference TRBV30 and TRBJ2-5, is SQTIHQWPATLVQPVGSPLSLECTVEGTSNPNLYWYRQAAGRGLQLLFYSVGIGQISSEVPQNLSASRPQDRQFILSSKKLLLSDSGFYLCAWSVQGGETQYFGPGTRLLVL.

The gene calls are TRBV4-1 and TRBJ1-1; maybe TRBD1 (5 bases). V lost 2 bases, J lost 1 base, and 14 bases lay in between. Germline-derived CDR1 and CDR2 are MGHRA and YSYEKL. This CDR3 has 16 residues. CDR3 sequence reads: CASSQQGPGGNTEAFF. For the CDR3, the DNA is TGCGCCAGCAGCCAACAGGGACCGGGGGGGAACACTGAAGCTTTCTTT.

This clone was recorded a few times. This chain connects TRBV5-6 to TRBJ1-1; no definite D call. Per germline, CDR1 SGHDT and CDR2 YYEEEE. Trimming took off 4 bases at V and 3 bases at J, with 13 bases between the two ends. The CDR3 contains 14 residues. The CDR3 DNA reads as TGTGCCAGCAGCGAGGGCCAATCTGACACTGAAGCTTTCTTT. Its translation is CASSEGQSDTEAFF.

In its sample, this clone was seen once. The J gene is TRBJ1-1, the V gene TRBV29-1; 7 bases agree with TRBD1. The CDR3 totals 13 residues. Germline values: CDR1 SQVTM, CDR2 ANQGSEA. After removal of 6 bases from V and 1 base from J, the junction contained 5 bases not matched to a gene. CDR3 DNA: TGCAGCGTAAGACAGGGCGGGAACACTGAAGCTTTCTTT. This sequence encodes CSVRQGGNTEAFF.

The gene calls are TRBV10-3 and TRBJ2-3; 15 nucleotides line up with TRBD2. Trimming removed 4 bases from V and 0 bases from J; junction bases left unmatched: 11. CDR3 length equals 20 residues. Germline V gene sequence: CDR1 ENHRY, CDR2 SYGVKD. DNA of the CDR3: TGTGCCATCAGTGCGCCGGGACTAGCGGGGGGCTCATACAGCACAGATACGCAGTATTTT. This gives the protein CAISAPGLAGGSYSTDTQYF.

V and J are TRBV6-4 and TRBJ2-3, with 7 bases identical to TRBD2. Germline V lookup: CDR1 MRHNA, CDR2 SNTAGT. V gave up 0 bases and J gave up 1 base; unmatched junction bases: 4. CDR3 length: 16 amino acids. Written as DNA, the CDR3 is TGTGCCAGCAGTGACTCGGCGGGGGTCCGCACAGATACGCAGTATTTT. Amino acids: CASSDSAGVRTDTQYF.

The table lists this clone with a few counts. This chain connects TRBV5-4 to TRBJ1-1; 7 nucleotides match TRBD1. The length of the CDR3 is 11 residues. Germline V lookup: CDR1 SGHNT, CDR2 YYREEE (reference sequence). The junction had 7 bases not matched to a gene; V was cut back by 6 bases and J by 11 bases. The CDR3 here is CASTKGGWAFF. The DNA of the CDR3 is TGTGCCAGCACCAAAGGGGGCTGGGCTTTCTTT.

V and J are TRBV30 and TRBJ2-4; TRBD2 matches 7 bases. The CDR3 has 14 amino acids. Germline V gene lookup returns CDR1 GTSNPN and CDR2 SVGIG (reference sequence). V shed 2 bases and J 6 bases; nucleotides not matched to a gene: 7. This CDR3 is CAWSLTSWRNIQYF. The CDR3 DNA sequence: TGTGCCTGGAGTCTGACTAGCTGGAGAAACATTCAGTACTTC. Based on the CDR3 plus reference TRBV30 and TRBJ2-4, the full variable domain is SQTIHQWPATLVQPVGSPLSLECTVEGTSNPNLYWYRQAAGRGLQLLFYSVGIGQISSEVPQNLSASRPQDRQFILSSKKLLLSDSGFYLCAWSLTSWRNIQYFGAGTRLSVL.